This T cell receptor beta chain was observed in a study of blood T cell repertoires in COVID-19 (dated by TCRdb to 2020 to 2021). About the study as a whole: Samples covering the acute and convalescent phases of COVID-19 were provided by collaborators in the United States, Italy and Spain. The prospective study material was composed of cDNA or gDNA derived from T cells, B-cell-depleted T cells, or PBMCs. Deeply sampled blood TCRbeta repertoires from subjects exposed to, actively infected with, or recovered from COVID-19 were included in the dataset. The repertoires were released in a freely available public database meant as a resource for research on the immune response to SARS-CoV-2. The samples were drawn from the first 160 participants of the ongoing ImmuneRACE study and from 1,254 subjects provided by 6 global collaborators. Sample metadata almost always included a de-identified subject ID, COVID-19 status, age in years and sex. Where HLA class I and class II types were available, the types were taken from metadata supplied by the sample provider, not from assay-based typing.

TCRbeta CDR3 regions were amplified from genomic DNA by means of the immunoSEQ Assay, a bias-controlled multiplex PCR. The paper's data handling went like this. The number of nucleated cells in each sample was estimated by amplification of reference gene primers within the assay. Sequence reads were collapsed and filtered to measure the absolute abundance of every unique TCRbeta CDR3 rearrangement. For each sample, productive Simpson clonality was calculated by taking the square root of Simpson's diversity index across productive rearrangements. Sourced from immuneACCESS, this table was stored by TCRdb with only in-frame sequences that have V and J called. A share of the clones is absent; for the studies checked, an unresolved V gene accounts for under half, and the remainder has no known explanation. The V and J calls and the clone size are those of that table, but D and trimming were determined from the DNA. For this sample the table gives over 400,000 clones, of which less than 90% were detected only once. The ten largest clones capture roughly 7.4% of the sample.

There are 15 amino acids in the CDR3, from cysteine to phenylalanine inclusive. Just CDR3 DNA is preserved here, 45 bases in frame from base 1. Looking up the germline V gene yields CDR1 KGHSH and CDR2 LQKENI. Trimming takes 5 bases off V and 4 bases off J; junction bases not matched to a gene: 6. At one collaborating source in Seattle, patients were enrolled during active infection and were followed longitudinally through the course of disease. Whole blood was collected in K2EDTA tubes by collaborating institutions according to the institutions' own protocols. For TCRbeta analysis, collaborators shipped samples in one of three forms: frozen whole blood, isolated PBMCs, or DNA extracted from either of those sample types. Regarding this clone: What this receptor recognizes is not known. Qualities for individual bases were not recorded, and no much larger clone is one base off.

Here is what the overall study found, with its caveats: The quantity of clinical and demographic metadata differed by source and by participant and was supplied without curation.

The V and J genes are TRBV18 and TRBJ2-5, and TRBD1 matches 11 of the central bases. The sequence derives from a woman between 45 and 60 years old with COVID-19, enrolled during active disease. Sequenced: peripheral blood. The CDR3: CASSTGQGVRETQYF. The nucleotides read TGTGCCAGCTCAACGGGACAGGGGGTAAGAGAGACCCAGTACTTC. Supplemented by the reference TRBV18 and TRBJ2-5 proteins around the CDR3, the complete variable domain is NAGVMQNPRHLVRRRGQEARLRCSPMKGHSHVYWYRQLPEEGLKFMVYLQKENIIDESGMPKERFSAEFPKEGPSILRIQQVVRGDSAAYFCASSTGQGVRETQYFGPGTRLLVL.